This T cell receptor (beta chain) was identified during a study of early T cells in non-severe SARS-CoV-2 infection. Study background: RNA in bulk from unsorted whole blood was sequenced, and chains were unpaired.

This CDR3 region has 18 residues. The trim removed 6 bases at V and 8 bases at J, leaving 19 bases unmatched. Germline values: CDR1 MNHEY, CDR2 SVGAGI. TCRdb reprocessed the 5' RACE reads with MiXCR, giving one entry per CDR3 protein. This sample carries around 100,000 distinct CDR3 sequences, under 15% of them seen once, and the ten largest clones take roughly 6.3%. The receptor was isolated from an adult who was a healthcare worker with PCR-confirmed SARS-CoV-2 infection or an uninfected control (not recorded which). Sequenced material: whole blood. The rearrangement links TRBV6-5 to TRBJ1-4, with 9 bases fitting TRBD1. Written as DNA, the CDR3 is TGTGCCAGCAGCACCACGGACAGGGGCGTCCCGGGCTTCGAAAAACTGTTTTTT. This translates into CASSTTDRGVPGFEKLFF.